This TCR beta chain was sequenced for a study of control samples from healthy donors and cancer patients. Libraries were prepared by immunoSEQ multiplex PCR; TCRdb keeps only in-frame clonotypes and omits some of them. Among about 160,000 clones listed, about 90% were seen once. CDR1 is LGHNA and CDR2 is YNFKEQ in the germline V gene. The CDR3 covers 12 residues. V lost 4 bases, J lost 3 bases, and 5 bases lay in between. The chain has TRBV4-2 and TRBJ2-3, with D unclear. The sequence derives from a woman in her twenties or thirties in good health. Sequenced: blood. In DNA, the CDR3 is TGTGCCAGCAGCCCAGAAACAGATACGCAGTATTTT. It translates to CASSPETDTQYF.